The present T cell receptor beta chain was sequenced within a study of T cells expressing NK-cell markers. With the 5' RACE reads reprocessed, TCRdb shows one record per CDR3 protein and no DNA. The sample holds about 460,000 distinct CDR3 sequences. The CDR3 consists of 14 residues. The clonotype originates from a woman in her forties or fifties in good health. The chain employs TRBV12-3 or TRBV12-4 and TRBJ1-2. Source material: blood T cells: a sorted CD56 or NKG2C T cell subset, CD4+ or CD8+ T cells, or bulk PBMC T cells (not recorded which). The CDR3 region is CASSLNGRTDGYTF.